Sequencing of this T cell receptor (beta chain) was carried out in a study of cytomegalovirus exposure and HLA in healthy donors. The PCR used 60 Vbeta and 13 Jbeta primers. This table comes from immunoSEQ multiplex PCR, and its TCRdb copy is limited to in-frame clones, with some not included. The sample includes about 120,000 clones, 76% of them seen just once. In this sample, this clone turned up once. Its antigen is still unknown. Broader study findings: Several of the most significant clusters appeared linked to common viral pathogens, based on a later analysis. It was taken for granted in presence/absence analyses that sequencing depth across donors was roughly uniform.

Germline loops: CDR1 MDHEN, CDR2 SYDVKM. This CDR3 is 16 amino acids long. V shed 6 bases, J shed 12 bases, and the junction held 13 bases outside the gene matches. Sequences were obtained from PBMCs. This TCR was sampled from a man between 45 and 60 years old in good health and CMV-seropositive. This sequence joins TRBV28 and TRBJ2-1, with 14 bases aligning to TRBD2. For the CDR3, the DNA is TGTGCCAGCAGAACCACCCCGGGACTAGCGGGAGAATGGCAGTTCTTC. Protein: CASRTTPGLAGEWQFF.